The rows below give T cell receptor beta chains drawn from one sample of a study of T cells in Graves' hyperthyroidism and ophthalmopathy. TCRdb ran MiXCR on the multiplex PCR reads and lists one entry per CDR3 protein. The sample consists of fewer than 500,000 distinct CDR3 sequences, about 15% of them appearing once. Sequencing was done on a sample of blood. The receptor set was obtained from a man aged 18 to 29 with Graves' ophthalmopathy. CDR3s include the opening cysteine and the closing phenylalanine or tryptophan. Each record gives: clone size, CDR3 length, V gene, D gene, J gene, CDR3 DNA, CDR3 protein. The D gene is left open where the match is weak. Only some rows state a clone size, as once, few, many or a class for expanded clones.

abundance: -
len: 15
v_gene: TRBV7-2
d_gene: -
j_gene: TRBJ2-1
CDR3nt: TGTGCCAGCAGCATAGATTCCGCTCCCTACAATGAGCAGTTCTTC
CDR3aa: CASSIDSAPYNEQFF

abundance: many
len: 13
v_gene: TRBV11-2
d_gene: -
j_gene: TRBJ1-5
CDR3nt: TGTGCCAGCAGCGCACAGGTCGCTGAGCCCCAGCATTTT
CDR3aa: CASSAQVAEPQHF

abundance: -
len: 22
v_gene: TRBV4-1
d_gene: TRBD2
j_gene: TRBJ2-7
CDR3nt: TGCGCCAGCAGCCAGAGGGACAGGGGATACGGACTAGCGGGAGGGCCTTCCTACGAGCAGTACTTC
CDR3aa: CASSQRDRGYGLAGGPSYEQYF

abundance: -
len: 14
v_gene: TRBV6-1
d_gene: -
j_gene: TRBJ2-7
CDR3nt: TGTGCCAGCAGTGGGAAGACCAACTCCTACGAGCAGTACTTC
CDR3aa: CASSGKTNSYEQYF

abundance: many
len: 15
v_gene: TRBV11-2
d_gene: TRBD2
j_gene: TRBJ2-7
CDR3nt: TGTGCCAGCACCTTTAGCGGGGCAAGCTCCTACGAGCAGTACTTC
CDR3aa: CASTFSGASSYEQYF

abundance: -
len: 16
v_gene: TRBV27
d_gene: TRBD1
j_gene: TRBJ2-5
CDR3nt: TGTGCCAGCAGTAAGTGGATCGGGACAGAGCAAGAGACCCAGTACTTC
CDR3aa: CASSKWIGTEQETQYF

abundance: -
len: 13
v_gene: TRBV25-1
d_gene: -
j_gene: TRBJ1-2
CDR3nt: TGTGCCAGCAGTGAATCCGAAAACTATGGCTACACCTTC
CDR3aa: CASSESENYGYTF

abundance: -
len: 15
v_gene: TRBV28
d_gene: -
j_gene: TRBJ1-4
CDR3nt: TGTGCCAGCAGTCCCGAGACCAACAATAATGAAAAACTGTTTTTT
CDR3aa: CASSPETNNNEKLFF

abundance: -
len: 14
v_gene: TRBV16
d_gene: -
j_gene: TRBJ2-1
CDR3nt: TGTGCCAGCAGCCGATCGGCCCCCTACAGTGAGCAGTTCTTC
CDR3aa: CASSRSAPYSEQFF

abundance: many
len: 15
v_gene: TRBV2
d_gene: TRBD2
j_gene: TRBJ2-7
CDR3nt: TGTGCCAGCAGAAAGGGACTAGCGGGGCCCTACGAGCAGTACTTC
CDR3aa: CASRKGLAGPYEQYF

abundance: few
len: 14
v_gene: TRBV6-1
d_gene: -
j_gene: TRBJ2-7
CDR3nt: TGTGCCAGCATTCCGATCGAGGGACCCTACGAGCAGTACTTC
CDR3aa: CASIPIEGPYEQYF

abundance: -
len: 17
v_gene: TRBV19
d_gene: -
j_gene: TRBJ2-5
CDR3nt: TGTGCCAGTAGTATATGGGACCTTAGAGGGGGACAAGAGACCCAGTACTTC
CDR3aa: CASSIWDLRGGQETQYF

abundance: -
len: 14
v_gene: TRBV7-2
d_gene: -
j_gene: TRBJ2-5
CDR3nt: TGTGCCAGCAGTCGGGGGGCTTCGGCGGAGACCCAGTACTTC
CDR3aa: CASSRGASAETQYF

abundance: many
len: 13
v_gene: TRBV3-1
d_gene: -
j_gene: TRBJ1-2
CDR3nt: TGTGCCAGCAGCCAAGGAACTTCCTATGGCTACACCTTC
CDR3aa: CASSQGTSYGYTF

abundance: many
len: 13
v_gene: TRBV30
d_gene: -
j_gene: TRBJ2-1
CDR3nt: TGTGCCTGGAGTGGGTCTAGCGCTAATGAGCAGTTCTTC
CDR3aa: CAWSGSSANEQFF

abundance: many
len: 14
v_gene: TRBV18
d_gene: -
j_gene: TRBJ1-1
CDR3nt: TGTGCCAGCTCACCCGACTCGAAGGGCGCTGAAGCTTTCTTT
CDR3aa: CASSPDSKGAEAFF

abundance: -
len: 15
v_gene: TRBV20-1
d_gene: TRBD1
j_gene: TRBJ1-5
CDR3nt: TGCAGTGCCATAGGGACAGCTTATAGCAATCAGCCCCAGCATTTT
CDR3aa: CSAIGTAYSNQPQHF

abundance: many
len: 16
v_gene: TRBV3-1
d_gene: -
j_gene: TRBJ2-3
CDR3nt: TGTGCCAGCAGCCAAGACCCGGCGTCTACTCCAGATACGCAGTATTTT
CDR3aa: CASSQDPASTPDTQYF

abundance: few
len: 14
v_gene: TRBV13
d_gene: TRBD1
j_gene: TRBJ2-7
CDR3nt: TGTGCCAGCAGATCAGGACAGGGGGCTTACGAGCAGTACTTC
CDR3aa: CASRSGQGAYEQYF

abundance: many
len: 11
v_gene: TRBV29-1
d_gene: -
j_gene: TRBJ1-1
CDR3nt: TGCAGCGCGGGACAGAACACTGAAGCTTTCTTT
CDR3aa: CSAGQNTEAFF

abundance: many
len: 15
v_gene: TRBV10-3
d_gene: -
j_gene: TRBJ2-3
CDR3nt: TGTGCCATCCTTGGCGGTGGCAGGGACACAGATACGCAGTATTTT
CDR3aa: CAILGGGRDTDTQYF

abundance: many
len: 16
v_gene: TRBV5-1
d_gene: -
j_gene: TRBJ2-4
CDR3nt: TGCGCCAGCAGCTTGGATCTCTGGGGGGCCAAAAACATTCAGTACTTC
CDR3aa: CASSLDLWGAKNIQYF

abundance: many
len: 15
v_gene: TRBV18
d_gene: TRBD2
j_gene: TRBJ2-7
CDR3nt: TGTGCCAGCTCACCAGGCACTAGCGGGAACTACGAGCAGTACTTC
CDR3aa: CASSPGTSGNYEQYF

abundance: few
len: 15
v_gene: TRBV5-1
d_gene: -
j_gene: TRBJ2-2
CDR3nt: TGCGCCAGCAGCTTGCTCCGGACGAACACCGGGGAGCTGTTTTTT
CDR3aa: CASSLLRTNTGELFF

abundance: -
len: 16
v_gene: TRBV7-7
d_gene: -
j_gene: TRBJ1-2
CDR3nt: TGTGCTAGCAGCTTAGCAATAGGGCAGCCTGACTATGGCTACACCTTC
CDR3aa: CASSLAIGQPDYGYTF

abundance: many
len: 15
v_gene: TRBV11-1
d_gene: TRBD2
j_gene: TRBJ2-1
CDR3nt: TGTGCCAGCAGCTTAGCCCCGGGGGGGTGGGATGAGCAGTTCTTC
CDR3aa: CASSLAPGGWDEQFF

abundance: -
len: 14
v_gene: TRBV5-4
d_gene: TRBD2
j_gene: TRBJ2-1
CDR3nt: TGTGCCAGCAGCTTTACTAGCGGAGACGATGAGCAGTTCTTC
CDR3aa: CASSFTSGDDEQFF

abundance: -
len: 12
v_gene: TRBV6-5
d_gene: -
j_gene: TRBJ1-2
CDR3nt: TGTGCCAGCAGTTATAATGGACGGGGCTACACCTTC
CDR3aa: CASSYNGRGYTF

abundance: many
len: 14
v_gene: TRBV6-5
d_gene: TRBD1
j_gene: TRBJ1-2
CDR3nt: TGTGCCAGCAGTTACACGGACAGGGGGTACGGCTACACCTTC
CDR3aa: CASSYTDRGYGYTF

abundance: many
len: 11
v_gene: TRBV24-1
d_gene: -
j_gene: TRBJ2-7
CDR3nt: TGTGCCACCACCGAGGATCACGAGCAGTACTTC
CDR3aa: CATTEDHEQYF

abundance: many
len: 14
v_gene: TRBV6-1
d_gene: TRBD1
j_gene: TRBJ1-2
CDR3nt: TGTGCCAGCAGGGCCTTGGACAGGGACTATGGCTACACCTTC
CDR3aa: CASRALDRDYGYTF

abundance: many
len: 14
v_gene: TRBV3-1
d_gene: TRBD2
j_gene: TRBJ2-7
CDR3nt: TGTGCCAGCAGCCAAGGGACTAGCGGGTACGAGCAGTACTTC
CDR3aa: CASSQGTSGYEQYF

abundance: many
len: 18
v_gene: TRBV27
d_gene: -
j_gene: TRBJ2-7
CDR3nt: TGTGCCAGCAGTTTATCCGCTCCCTTGGGGCTAGCCTCCTACGAGCAGTACTTC
CDR3aa: CASSLSAPLGLASYEQYF